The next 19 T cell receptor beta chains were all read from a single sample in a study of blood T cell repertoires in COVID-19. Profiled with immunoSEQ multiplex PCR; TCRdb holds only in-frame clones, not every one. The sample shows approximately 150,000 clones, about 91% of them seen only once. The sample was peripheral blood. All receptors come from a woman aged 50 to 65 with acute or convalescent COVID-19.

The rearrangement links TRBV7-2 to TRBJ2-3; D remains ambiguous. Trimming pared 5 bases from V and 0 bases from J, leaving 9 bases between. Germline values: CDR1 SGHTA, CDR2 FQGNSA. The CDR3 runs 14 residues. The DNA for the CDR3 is TGTGCCAGCAGCAGGCGGCTTAGCACAGATACGCAGTATTTT. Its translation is CASSRRLSTDTQYF.

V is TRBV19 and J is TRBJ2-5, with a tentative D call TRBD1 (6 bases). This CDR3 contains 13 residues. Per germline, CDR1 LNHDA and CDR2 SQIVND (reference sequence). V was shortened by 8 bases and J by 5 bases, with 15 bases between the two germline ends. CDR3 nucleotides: TGTGCCAGTTCCCGGAACAGGGCGGAGACCCAGTACTTC. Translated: CASSRNRAETQYF.

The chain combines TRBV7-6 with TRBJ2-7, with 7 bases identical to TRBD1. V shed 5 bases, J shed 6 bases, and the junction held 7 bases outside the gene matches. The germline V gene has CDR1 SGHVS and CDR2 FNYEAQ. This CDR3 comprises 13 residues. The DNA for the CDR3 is TGTGCCAGCAGCAGACAGGGCTTGGGCGAGCAGTACTTC. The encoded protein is CASSRQGLGEQYF.

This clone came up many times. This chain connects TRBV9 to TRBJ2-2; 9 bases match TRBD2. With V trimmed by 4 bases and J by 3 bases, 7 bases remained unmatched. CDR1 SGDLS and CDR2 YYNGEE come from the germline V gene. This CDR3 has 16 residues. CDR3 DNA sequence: TGTGCCAGCAGCCTTATTAGCGGGGGAGACACCGGGGAGCTGTTTTTT. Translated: CASSLISGGDTGELFF.

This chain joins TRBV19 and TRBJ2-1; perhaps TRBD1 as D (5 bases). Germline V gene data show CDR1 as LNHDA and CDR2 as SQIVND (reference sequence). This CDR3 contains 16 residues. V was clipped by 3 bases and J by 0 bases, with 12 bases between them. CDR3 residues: CASSIKGRSSYNEQFF. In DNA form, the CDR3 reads TGTGCCAGTAGTATTAAGGGGCGGAGCTCCTACAATGAGCAGTTCTTC. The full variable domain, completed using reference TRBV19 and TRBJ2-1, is DGGITQSPKYLFRKEGQNVTLSCEQNLNHDAMYWYRQDPGQGLRLIYYSQIVNDFQKGDIAEGYSVSREKKESFPLTVTSAQKNPTAFYLCASSIKGRSSYNEQFFGPGTRLTVL.

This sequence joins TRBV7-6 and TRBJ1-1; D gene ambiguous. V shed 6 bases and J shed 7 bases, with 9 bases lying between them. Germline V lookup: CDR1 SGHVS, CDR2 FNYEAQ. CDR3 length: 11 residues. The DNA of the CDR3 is TGTGCCAGCAGTGGAACAGTTGAAGCTTTCTTT. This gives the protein CASSGTVEAFF.

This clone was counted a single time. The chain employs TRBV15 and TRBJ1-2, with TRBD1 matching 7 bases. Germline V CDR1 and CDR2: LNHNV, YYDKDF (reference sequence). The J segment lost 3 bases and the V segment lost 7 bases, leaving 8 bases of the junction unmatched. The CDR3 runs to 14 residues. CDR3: CATNQDRSHYGYTF. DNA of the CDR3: TGTGCCACCAACCAGGACAGGTCCCACTATGGCTACACCTTC.

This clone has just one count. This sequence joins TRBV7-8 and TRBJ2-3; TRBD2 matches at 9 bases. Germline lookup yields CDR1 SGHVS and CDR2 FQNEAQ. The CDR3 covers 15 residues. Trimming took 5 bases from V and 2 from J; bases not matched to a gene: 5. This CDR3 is CASSTLAGNTDTQYF. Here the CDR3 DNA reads TGTGCCAGCAGCACTCTAGCGGGGAACACAGATACGCAGTATTTT.

Here the CDR3 DNA reads TGTGCCAGCAAGGGGACAGGGGGCTTCTATGGCTACACCTTC. Residues: CASKGTGGFYGYTF. The rearrangement joins TRBV27 to TRBJ1-2; 12 bases are a match to TRBD1. This CDR3 spans 14 amino acids. CDR1 is MNHEY and CDR2 is SMNVEV in the germline V gene (reference sequence). The J segment lost 4 bases and the V segment lost 7 bases, leaving 4 bases of the junction unmatched.

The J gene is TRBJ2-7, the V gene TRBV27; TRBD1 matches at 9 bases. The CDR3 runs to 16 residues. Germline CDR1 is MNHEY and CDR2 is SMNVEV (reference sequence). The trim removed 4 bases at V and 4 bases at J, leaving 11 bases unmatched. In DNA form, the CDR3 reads TGTGCCAGCAGTTCACCGAACAGGGGGCTAGGGTACGAGCAGTACTTC. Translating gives CASSSPNRGLGYEQYF.

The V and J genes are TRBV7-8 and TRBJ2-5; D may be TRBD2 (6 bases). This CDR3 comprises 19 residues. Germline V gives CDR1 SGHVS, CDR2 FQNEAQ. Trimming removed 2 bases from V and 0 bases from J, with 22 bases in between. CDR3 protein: CASSLNPQSWRGYQETQYF. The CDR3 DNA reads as TGTGCCAGCAGCTTAAACCCACAGTCCTGGAGGGGCTACCAAGAGACCCAGTACTTC.

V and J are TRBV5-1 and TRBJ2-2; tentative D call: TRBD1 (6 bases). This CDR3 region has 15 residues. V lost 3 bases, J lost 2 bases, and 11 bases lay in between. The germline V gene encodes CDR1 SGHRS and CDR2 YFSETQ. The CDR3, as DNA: TGCGCCAGCAGCTGGGGGACACGAAACACCGGGGAGCTGTTTTTT. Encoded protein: CASSWGTRNTGELFF.

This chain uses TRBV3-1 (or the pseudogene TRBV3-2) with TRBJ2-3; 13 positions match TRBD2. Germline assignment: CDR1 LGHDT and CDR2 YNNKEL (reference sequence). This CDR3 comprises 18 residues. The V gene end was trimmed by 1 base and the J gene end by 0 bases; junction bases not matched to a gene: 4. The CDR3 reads CASSQGTSGGTSTDTQYF. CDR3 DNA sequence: TGTGCCAGCAGCCAAGGGACTAGCGGGGGTACTAGCACAGATACGCAGTATTTT.

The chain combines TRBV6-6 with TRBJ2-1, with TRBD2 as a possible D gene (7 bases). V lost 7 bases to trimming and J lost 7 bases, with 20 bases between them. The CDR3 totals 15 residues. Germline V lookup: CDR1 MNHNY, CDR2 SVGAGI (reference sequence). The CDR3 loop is CASTLRGGEINEQFF. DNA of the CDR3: TGTGCCAGCACCTTAAGGGGGGGGGAGATTAATGAGCAGTTCTTC.

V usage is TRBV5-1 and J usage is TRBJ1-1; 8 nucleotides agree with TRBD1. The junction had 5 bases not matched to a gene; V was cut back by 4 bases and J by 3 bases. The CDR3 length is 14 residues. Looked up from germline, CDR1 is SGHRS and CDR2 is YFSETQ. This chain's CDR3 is CASSPQGAHTEAFF. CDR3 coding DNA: TGCGCCAGCAGCCCCCAGGGGGCCCACACTGAAGCTTTCTTT. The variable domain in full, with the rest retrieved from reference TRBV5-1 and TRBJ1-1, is KAGVTQTPRYLIKTRGQQVTLSCSPISGHRSVSWYQQTPGQGLQFLFEYFSETQRNKGNFPGRFSGRQFSNSRSEMNVSTLELGDSALYLCASSPQGAHTEAFFGQGTRLTVV.

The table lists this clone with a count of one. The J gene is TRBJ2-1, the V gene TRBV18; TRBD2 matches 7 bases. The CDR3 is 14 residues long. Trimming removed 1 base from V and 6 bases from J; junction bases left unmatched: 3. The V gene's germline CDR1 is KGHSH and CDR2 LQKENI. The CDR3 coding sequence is TGTGCCAGCTCACCACAGCGGGGCCCCAATGAGCAGTTCTTC. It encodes CASSPQRGPNEQFF.

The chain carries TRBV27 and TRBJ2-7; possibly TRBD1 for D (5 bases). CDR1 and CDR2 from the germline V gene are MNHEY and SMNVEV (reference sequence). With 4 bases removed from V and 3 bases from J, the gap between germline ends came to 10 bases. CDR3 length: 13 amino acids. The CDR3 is CASSSRVGYEQYF. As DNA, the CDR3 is TGTGCCAGCAGTTCCAGGGTGGGCTACGAGCAGTACTTC.

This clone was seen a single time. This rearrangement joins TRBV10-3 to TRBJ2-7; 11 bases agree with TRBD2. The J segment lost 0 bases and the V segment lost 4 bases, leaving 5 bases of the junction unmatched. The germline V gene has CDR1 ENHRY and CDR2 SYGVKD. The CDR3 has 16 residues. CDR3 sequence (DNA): TGTGCCATCAGTGGGCTAGCGGGGGGTAACTCCTACGAGCAGTACTTC. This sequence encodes CAISGLAGGNSYEQYF.

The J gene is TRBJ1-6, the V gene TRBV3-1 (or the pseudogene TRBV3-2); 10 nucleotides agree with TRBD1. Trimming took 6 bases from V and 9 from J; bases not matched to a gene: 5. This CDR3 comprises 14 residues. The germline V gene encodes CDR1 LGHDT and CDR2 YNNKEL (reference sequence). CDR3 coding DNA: TGTGCCAGCAGTCAGACAGGGGGCCCTTCACCCCTCCACTTT. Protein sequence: CASSQTGGPSPLHF.